This T cell receptor beta chain derives from a study of T cells in Graves' hyperthyroidism and ophthalmopathy. TCR beta CDR3 regions were amplified from RNA. First-round RT-PCR targeting the TCR CDR3 was performed with the HTBI primer set. TCRdb itself ran the multiplex PCR reads through MiXCR, one entry per CDR3 protein. Among approximately 600,000 distinct CDR3 sequences listed, about 16% were seen once. Patients aged 18 to 65 with hyperthyroidism were newly diagnosed, with duration under 2 months. Diagnostic assessment was based on clinical symptoms, serum thyroxine and TRAb, thyroid ultrasound and orbital computed tomography. From approximately 9.1 ml of fresh peripheral blood, PBMCs were isolated. Study-level points and caveats: Researchers found most expanded thyroid clonotypes above 0.001 in blood as well.

Concerning this clonotype: Its target is not known.

The TCR was taken from a woman in her thirties with Graves' hyperthyroidism. The sample taken for sequencing was blood.

This CDR3 is CASSQDPPSGLANPYEQYF. In DNA form, the CDR3 reads TGCGCCAGCAGCCAAGATCCGCCTAGCGGGCTTGCCAACCCTTACGAGCAGTACTTC. V gene TRBV4-1 combines with J gene TRBJ2-7; 8 bases line up with TRBD2. The V gene end was trimmed by 0 bases and the J gene end by 4 bases; junction bases not matched to a gene: 17. The length of the CDR3 is 19 residues. Germline loops: CDR1 MGHRA, CDR2 YSYEKL.